Sequencing of this TCR beta chain was carried out in a study of cytomegalovirus exposure and HLA in healthy donors. The CDR3 runs 17 residues. PCR used 60 Vbeta primers and 13 Jbeta primers. Measured with immunoSEQ multiplex PCR; TCRdb has only the in-frame clones, and not every one. The sample shows about 170,000 clones, about 78% of them seen only once. The sample taken for sequencing was PBMCs. V and J are TRBV21-1 and TRBJ1-1; TRBD1, as called in the table, went unchecked against the DNA. TRBV21-1 is noted as a pseudogene. The clonotype comes from a woman between 50 and 59 years old in good health and CMV-seropositive. CDR3 region: CASSILSRRFMNTEAFF. DNA of the CDR3: TGTGCCAGCAGCATCCTAAGCAGGCGCTTCATGAACACTGAAGCTTTCTTT.